This T cell receptor beta chain was recorded in a study of blood T cells in healthy people across ages. Primed by a sample-barcoded 5' primer and a J-beta primer mix, a second PCR proceeded for roughly 6 to 12 cycles. Each cDNA molecule carried a tag from a template-switch adaptor that contained 12 random nucleotides. TCRdb re-analysed the 5' RACE reads in MiXCR, keeping a single row per CDR3 protein. In the table there are about 1.1 million distinct CDR3 sequences, around two fifths of which are singletons. The germline V gene has CDR1 DFQATT and CDR2 SNEGSKA (reference sequence). This CDR3 has 13 amino acids. The germline V and J ends were trimmed by 6 bases and 2 bases, with 11 bases remaining between them.

The chain combines TRBV20-1 with TRBJ1-5; D is unresolved. The origin of this receptor is a young man in good health. The sequenced material came from blood. CDR3 loop: CSAPRAGNQPQHF. Written as DNA, the CDR3 is TGCAGTGCACCTCGGGCAGGCAATCAGCCCCAGCATTTT.